The source of this T cell receptor (beta chain) is a study of blood T cell repertoires in COVID-19. Study background: T cells, B-cell-depleted T cells, or PBMCs supplied cDNA or gDNA.

The V gene end was trimmed by 2 bases and the J gene end by 8 bases; junction bases not matched to a gene: 6. This CDR3 spans 14 amino acids. Looked up from germline, CDR1 is SGDLS and CDR2 is YYNGEE. Assay: immunoSEQ multiplex PCR; the TCRdb copy retains only in-frame clones and omits some. The sample contains about 150,000 clones, approximately 86% of which appear only once. V and J are TRBV9 and TRBJ1-4; 7 bases agree with TRBD1. The sequence was obtained from a man aged 55-75 years with COVID-19, enrolled during active disease. The sample was peripheral blood. The CDR3: CASSVTGVDEKLFF. CDR3 nucleotide sequence: TGTGCCAGCAGCGTCACAGGGGTCGACGAAAAACTGTTTTTT. The full variable domain, with the rest looked up from reference TRBV9 and TRBJ1-4, is DSGVTQTPKHLITATGQRVTLRCSPRSGDLSVYWYQQSLDQGLQFLIQYYNGEERAKGNILERFSAQQFPDLHSELNLSSLELGDSALYFCASSVTGVDEKLFFGSGTQLSVL.